The 10 T cell receptor beta chains presented below share a single source sample, sequenced in a study of control samples from healthy donors and cancer patients. Sequencing was performed with immunoSEQ multiplex PCR; in TCRdb, only in-frame clones are kept and a portion is missing. This sample has 100,000 to 150,000 clones; 70% to 90% occur once, and the top ten carry more than 2.5%. Sequencing was carried out using blood. Receptor source: a man aged 45 to 65 in good health.

This clone was counted once. CDR3 loop: CASSPTSTYEQYF. For the CDR3, the DNA is TGCGCCAGCAGTCCTACCTCAACCTACGAGCAGTACTTC. The V gene is TRBV10-1, the J gene TRBJ2-7, with D unclear. The CDR3 is 13 residues long. Trimming shortened V by 5 bases and J by 2 bases, and 10 bases separated the two germline ends. CDR1 and CDR2 from the germline V gene are WNHNN and SYGVQD (reference sequence).

This clone showed up just once. V and J are TRBV7-2 and TRBJ1-2; D might be TRBD1 (5 bases). V lost 4 bases and J lost 0, with 9 bases in between. The germline CDR1 and CDR2 sequences are SGHTA and FQGNSA. The CDR3 runs 14 residues. The CDR3 here is CASSWTKTNYGYTF. The CDR3 region has the DNA TGTGCCAGCAGCTGGACAAAAACTAACTATGGCTACACCTTC.

The CDR3 DNA sequence: TGTGCCAGCAGTGACCCTAAGATTTCAGGGTACCAAGAGACCCAGTACTTC. Translation: CASSDPKISGYQETQYF. V and J are TRBV25-1 and TRBJ2-5; possible D gene TRBD1, 5 bases. The CDR3 has 17 residues. Trimming shortened V by 3 bases and J by 0 bases, and 17 bases separated the two germline ends. The germline V gene encodes CDR1 MGHDK and CDR2 SYGVNS.

This rearrangement joins TRBV20-1 to TRBJ1-1; D is unclear. Germline V gene data show CDR1 as DFQATT and CDR2 as SNEGSKA (reference sequence). V gave up 5 bases and J gave up 1 base, with 5 bases separating them. There are 11 residues in the CDR3. The CDR3 nucleotides read TGCAGTGCTTCAGGGAACACTGAAGCTTTCTTT. Translation gives CSASGNTEAFF.

The chain is built from TRBV5-1 and TRBJ1-6, with D possibly matching TRBD1 (5 bases). Germline CDR1 is SGHRS and CDR2 is YFSETQ. Trimming pared 1 base from V and 4 bases from J, leaving 6 bases between. The CDR3 is 14 residues long. The chain's CDR3 is CASSLSGYNSPLHF. The DNA of the CDR3 is TGCGCCAGCAGCTTGTCAGGGTATAATTCACCCCTCCACTTT.

This chain joins TRBV19 and TRBJ2-2; D is unresolved. V dropped 0 bases and J dropped 9 bases, with 14 bases sitting between them. CDR1 is LNHDA and CDR2 is SQIVND in the germline V gene (reference sequence). The CDR3 has 15 amino acids. In DNA form, the CDR3 reads TGTGCCAGTAGTATAGATCTCCCCCACCGTTGGGAGCTGTTTTTT. Protein: CASSIDLPHRWELFF.

This clone showed up just once. This chain links TRBV15 with TRBJ1-1; tentative D call: TRBD1 (5 bases). The CDR3 spans 12 residues. Per the germline V gene, CDR1 is LNHNV and CDR2 is YYDKDF (reference sequence). V was trimmed by 0 bases and J by 10 bases, leaving 9 bases between them. The CDR3 nucleotides read TGTGCCACCAGCAGAGATGGGGGGTTAGCTTTCTTT. Translation: CATSRDGGLAFF.

The gene calls are TRBV2 and TRBJ1-2; D gene unclear. Germline-derived CDR1 and CDR2 are SNHLY and FYNNEI. Trimming stripped 0 bases from V and 4 bases from J, with 12 bases between. The CDR3 spans 15 residues. The CDR3 DNA follows: TGTGCCAGCAGTGAAGCGCCCGGTGCCGGCTATGGCTACACCTTC. Translation: CASSEAPGAGYGYTF.

This rearrangement joins TRBV6-5 to TRBJ2-3; 9 bases match TRBD2. The CDR3 runs 15 residues. Trimming cost V 4 bases and J 9 bases; bases outside gene matches: 11. CDR1 and CDR2 (germline): MNHEY, SVGAGI. The CDR3 reads CASSSDWRGGETQYF. The DNA for the CDR3 is TGTGCCAGCAGTTCCGACTGGCGGGGGGGTGAAACGCAGTATTTT.

The chain recombines TRBV12-5 with TRBJ1-5; unclear D gene. V was pared by 4 bases and J by 5 bases, with 18 bases between. In germline, CDR1 is LGHNT, CDR2 FRNRAP. The CDR3 is made up of 16 amino acids. CDR3 sequence: CASGSPLRALDQPQHF. CDR3 DNA sequence: TGTGCTAGTGGTTCTCCCTTACGGGCCCTCGATCAGCCCCAGCATTTT.